Below, 2 T cell receptor beta chains from the same sample are listed, as sequenced in a study of human T cells and chemical hapten exposure. TCRdb re-called the RACE reads with MiXCR, one entry per CDR3 protein. The sample lists about 60,000 distinct CDR3 sequences; 10% to 12% were seen once. The time point is: pre-sensitization, week 0. The treatment denotes: therapeutic diphenylcyclopropenone sensitization with weekly scalp DPC. Sample: whole blood, taken in connection with sensitization to the hapten diphenylcyclopropenone (DPC). Receptors were obtained from a woman aged 40 to 50 with alopecia areata. Some clones in this sample may be carry-over from other donors' samples.

There are many counts of this clonotype. V and J are TRBV7-2 and TRBJ1-5; D remains ambiguous. Trimming cost V 3 bases and J 2 bases, with 8 bases left between them. Per germline, CDR1 SGHTA and CDR2 FQGNSA. This CDR3 region has 14 residues. The CDR3 bases are TGTGCCAGCAGCTTGGAAGGAGGCAATCAGCCCCAGCATTTT. This translates into CASSLEGGNQPQHF. Full variable domain (remainder filled in from reference TRBV7-2 and TRBJ1-5): GAGVSQSPSNKVTEKGKDVELRCDPISGHTALYWYRQSLGQGLEFLIYFQGNSAPDKSGLPSDRFSAERTGGSVSTLTIQRTQQEDSAVYLCASSLEGGNQPQHFGDGTRLSIL.

The chain employs TRBV2 and TRBJ1-2; D ambiguous. The CDR3 contains 13 residues. Per germline, CDR1 SNHLY and CDR2 FYNNEI. The V end lost 6 bases, the J end lost 4 bases, and 12 bases lay between the germline ends. CDR3 region: CASRQERLYGYTF. The CDR3 DNA reads TGTGCCAGCAGGCAGGAACGACTCTATGGCTACACCTTC.